One sample yielded the 21 T cell receptor beta chains listed below, sequenced in a study of cytomegalovirus exposure and HLA in healthy donors. PCR employed 60 Vbeta and 13 Jbeta primers. Libraries were prepared by immunoSEQ multiplex PCR; TCRdb keeps only in-frame clonotypes and omits some of them. Of under 200,000 clones in the sample, around three quarters were seen once. Sequenced input: PBMCs. The receptors originated from a woman between 25 and 40 years old in good health and CMV-seropositive.

CDR3 protein: CASSGNRGWHEQYF. DNA of the CDR3: TGTGCCAGCAGTGGCAACAGGGGGTGGCACGAGCAGTACTTC. The rearrangement links TRBV2 to TRBJ2-7; 8 nucleotides match TRBD1. Looked up from germline, CDR1 is SNHLY and CDR2 is FYNNEI. The CDR3 has 14 amino acids. V lost 4 bases to trimming and J lost 5 bases; unmatched junction nucleotides: 7.

This clone occurred a few times. The sample contains more than one DNA sequence encoding this CDR3. The chain joins TRBV6-5 to TRBJ2-2; weak D call: TRBD2 (5 bases). The germline gives CDR1 MNHEY, CDR2 SVGAGI. The length of the CDR3 is 13 residues. The V gene lost 2 bases and the J gene lost 8 bases, with 9 bases spanning the gap. This chain's CDR3 is CASSYRRTGELFF. For the CDR3, the DNA is TGTGCCAGCAGTTACAGGCGGACTGGGGAGCTGTTTTTT.

In its sample, this clone was seen a few times. This rearrangement joins TRBV9 to TRBJ1-3, with D possibly TRBD1 on 6 matching bases. The CDR3 length is 15 residues. The V end lost 9 bases, the J end lost 1 base, and 17 bases lay between the germline ends. Germline V gives CDR1 SGDLS, CDR2 YYNGEE. CDR3 region: CATNLGGQSGNTIYF. The CDR3 nucleotides are TGTGCCACCAACCTGGGGGGGCAATCTGGAAACACCATATATTTT.

The gene calls are TRBV11-2 and TRBJ1-2, with D unresolved. The V and J ends lost 2 bases and 2 bases respectively, with 9 bases between them. Germline CDR1 SGHAT, CDR2 FQNNGV. This CDR3 spans 14 amino acids. Written as DNA, the CDR3 is TGTGCCAGCAGCTTACAGGCAGTAAACTATGGCTACACCTTC. Its protein is CASSLQAVNYGYTF.

The count of this clone is one. The chain employs TRBV6-1 and TRBJ2-7; D unclear. The V and J ends lost 3 bases and 0 bases respectively, with 12 bases between them. Germline V CDR1 and CDR2: MNHNS, SASEGT. The length of the CDR3 is 15 residues. CDR3: CASSEEWRGSYEQYF. CDR3 DNA sequence: TGTGCCAGCAGTGAGGAATGGCGAGGCTCCTACGAGCAGTACTTC.

The chain uses TRBV6-5 and TRBJ1-1; D is ambiguous. CDR1 is MNHEY and CDR2 is SVGAGI in the germline V gene. V gave up 7 bases and J gave up 0 bases, with 12 bases separating them. CDR3 size: 14 residues. The CDR3 reads CASMVARLNTEAFF. CDR3 DNA sequence: TGTGCCAGCATGGTGGCCCGTTTGAACACTGAAGCTTTCTTT.

The V and J genes are TRBV5-6 and TRBJ1-1; maybe TRBD1 (5 bases). Germline V CDR1 and CDR2: SGHDT, YYEEEE. V lost 1 base and J 3 bases, leaving 10 bases between the germline ends. The CDR3 is made up of 14 amino acids. CDR3 sequence: CASSLSAGDTEAFF. CDR3 sequence (DNA): TGTGCCAGCAGCTTGTCGGCGGGGGACACTGAAGCTTTCTTT.

This clone occurred once. A read error may produce the germline difference seen at one junction end. The chain has TRBV7-9 and TRBJ1-1, with D unclear. CDR1 SEHNR and CDR2 FQNEAQ come from the germline V gene (reference sequence). CDR3 length: 16 residues. The CDR3 protein is CSSSLGASTMNTEAFF. DNA for the CDR3: TGTTCCAGCAGCTTAGGCGCGTCAACCATGAACACTGAAGCTTTCTTT.

The chain is built from TRBV6-1 and TRBJ2-7, with 8 nucleotides matching TRBD1. Germline V gene sequence: CDR1 MNHNS, CDR2 SASEGT. This CDR3 spans 17 amino acids. V was clipped by 3 bases and J by 3 bases; unmatched bases: 13. The CDR3 coding sequence is TGTGCCAGCAGTGATCGAAGTCACGGGACAGGCTTCTACGAGCAGTACTTC. This gives the protein CASSDRSHGTGFYEQYF.

V usage is TRBV18 and J usage is TRBJ1-1, with 8 bases matching TRBD1. Per germline, CDR1 KGHSH and CDR2 LQKENI. The junction had 8 bases not matched to a gene; V was cut back by 3 bases and J by 5 bases. CDR3 length: 15 amino acids. In DNA form, the CDR3 reads TGTGCCAGCTCACCCATAGGGACAGGCCTGACTGAAGCTTTCTTT. This translates into CASSPIGTGLTEAFF.

V gene TRBV4-1 combines with J gene TRBJ1-2, with 8 bases lining up with TRBD1. CDR1 is MGHRA, CDR2 YSYEKL, per germline. The CDR3 is 16 amino acids. With 4 bases clipped from V and 2 bases from J, the junction kept 9 bases outside the gene matches. CDR3 sequence reads: CASSPPGRGRNYGYTF. The CDR3 region has the DNA TGCGCCAGCAGCCCGCCCGGCAGGGGGCGAAACTATGGCTACACCTTC.

The rearrangement links TRBV2 to TRBJ2-1, with D possibly matching TRBD2 (5 bases). The length of the CDR3 is 12 residues. Trimming cost V 8 bases and J 9 bases, with 14 bases left between them. The germline V gene encodes CDR1 SNHLY and CDR2 FYNNEI. The CDR3 protein is CASDYARVEQFF. CDR3 DNA: TGTGCCAGCGACTATGCGAGGGTTGAGCAGTTCTTC.

The chain has TRBV9 and TRBJ2-7, with TRBD2 matching 7 bases. CDR1 and CDR2 (germline): SGDLS, YYNGEE. This CDR3 has 15 residues. V dropped 0 bases and J dropped 5; count of bases not matched to a gene: 8. This CDR3 reads CASSVAGGSVHEQYF. CDR3 coding DNA: TGTGCCAGCAGCGTAGCGGGCGGGAGTGTCCACGAGCAGTACTTC. Full variable domain (remainder filled in from reference TRBV9 and TRBJ2-7): DSGVTQTPKHLITATGQRVTLRCSPRSGDLSVYWYQQSLDQGLQFLIQYYNGEERAKGNILERFSAQQFPDLHSELNLSSLELGDSALYFCASSVAGGSVHEQYFGPGTRLTVT.

This sequence joins TRBV5-4 and TRBJ1-4; no definite D call. Deletions cut 0 bases from V and 0 bases from J, with 6 bases between. The length of the CDR3 is 15 residues. The germline V gene encodes CDR1 SGHNT and CDR2 YYREEE (reference sequence). Here the CDR3 DNA reads TGTGCCAGCAGCTTGGGACGGGCAACTAATGAAAAACTGTTTTTT. Its translation is CASSLGRATNEKLFF. The full variable domain, rest sourced from reference TRBV5-4 and TRBJ1-4, is ETGVTQSPTHLIKTRGQQVTLRCSSQSGHNTVSWYQQALGQGPQFIFQYYREEENGRGNFPPRFSGLQFPNYSSELNVNALELDDSALYLCASSLGRATNEKLFFGSGTQLSVL.

The V and J genes are TRBV28 and TRBJ1-6, with D possibly being TRBD1 (6 bases). The CDR3 is 14 amino acids. Trimming pared 7 bases from V and 7 bases from J, leaving 14 bases between. In germline, CDR1 is MDHEN, CDR2 SYDVKM. DNA for the CDR3: TGTGCCAGCAATACAAATACAGGGAATTCACCCCTCCACTTT. Encoded protein: CASNTNTGNSPLHF.

This rearrangement joins TRBV7-2 to TRBJ2-5, with a weak D call TRBD2 (6 bases). The V end was cut by 6 bases, the J end by 5 bases, with 16 bases between. From germline, CDR1 is SGHTA and CDR2 FQGNSA. The CDR3 contains 14 residues. CDR3 loop: CASSYLSGRETQYF. The CDR3 DNA reads TGTGCCAGCAGTTACCTCTCAGGGAGGGAGACCCAGTACTTC.

J is TRBJ1-5 and V is TRBV7-2; D remains unclear. V was shortened by 2 bases and J by 5 bases, with 10 bases between the two germline ends. Germline V CDR1 and CDR2: SGHTA, FQGNSA. The CDR3 length is 14 residues. The CDR3 DNA sequence: TGTGCCAGCAGCTTATGGTCAGAGGATCAGCCCCAGCATTTT. It is translated as CASSLWSEDQPQHF.

This clone was observed a handful of times. The CDR3 region has the DNA TGTGCCAGCAGCTTAGGGGCTCCCGGGACTGGTTCGTTCGATGAGCAGTTCTTC. It specifies CASSLGAPGTGSFDEQFF. The chain recombines TRBV7-2 with TRBJ2-1; possible D gene TRBD2, 6 bases. Between the trimmed V and J ends, which lost 1 base and 8 bases, there was a span of 24 bases. CDR1 is SGHTA and CDR2 is FQGNSA in the germline V gene. The CDR3 consists of 18 residues. The variable domain in full, completed from reference TRBV7-2 and TRBJ2-1, reads GAGVSQSPSNKVTEKGKDVELRCDPISGHTALYWYRQSLGQGLEFLIYFQGNSAPDKSGLPSDRFSAERTGGSVSTLTIQRTQQEDSAVYLCASSLGAPGTGSFDEQFFGPGTRLTVL.

V is TRBV5-6 and J is TRBJ1-1; 7 nucleotides match TRBD1. CDR1 is SGHDT and CDR2 is YYEEEE in the germline V gene. Trimming at V came to 0 bases and at J to 5 bases, leaving 7 bases not matched to a gene. This CDR3 region has 15 residues. DNA of the CDR3: TGTGCCAGCAGCTTGGCCTTAGGGGGCGATACTGAAGCTTTCTTT. Its translation: CASSLALGGDTEAFF.

The V and J genes are TRBV28 and TRBJ1-1; D gene unclear. Germline CDR1 MDHEN, CDR2 SYDVKM. V dropped 3 bases and J dropped 4 bases, with 12 bases sitting between them. The CDR3 has 14 residues. In DNA form, the CDR3 reads TGTGCCAGCAGTTTCGGTCGACTCGGCACTGAAGCTTTCTTT. Its translation: CASSFGRLGTEAFF.

The chain couples TRBV30 to TRBJ2-7; 9 bases align to TRBD2. Germline V gene lookup returns CDR1 GTSNPN and CDR2 SVGIG (reference sequence). The CDR3 totals 13 residues. The J segment lost 3 bases and the V segment lost 5 bases, leaving 5 bases of the junction unmatched. The CDR3 loop reads CAWDRGRDYEQYF. The CDR3 coding sequence is TGTGCCTGGGACCGCGGGAGGGACTACGAGCAGTACTTC.